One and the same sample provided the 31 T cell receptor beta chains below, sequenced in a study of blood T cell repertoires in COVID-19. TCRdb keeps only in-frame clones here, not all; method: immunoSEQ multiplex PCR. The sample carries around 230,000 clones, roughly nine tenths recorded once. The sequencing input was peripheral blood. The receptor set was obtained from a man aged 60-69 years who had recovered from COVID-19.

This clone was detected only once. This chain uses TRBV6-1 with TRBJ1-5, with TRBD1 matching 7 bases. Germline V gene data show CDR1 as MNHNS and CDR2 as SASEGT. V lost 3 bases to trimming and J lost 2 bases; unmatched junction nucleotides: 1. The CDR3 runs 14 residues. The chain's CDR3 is CASSDTGGNQPQHF. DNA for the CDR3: TGTGCCAGCAGTGATACAGGGGGCAATCAGCCCCAGCATTTT.

The CDR3 coding sequence is TGTGCCAGCAGCTCATGGTCAGGGCACCAAGAGACCCAGTACTTC. This gives the protein CASSSWSGHQETQYF. The chain carries TRBV9 and TRBJ2-5; maybe TRBD1 (5 bases). Germline CDR1 is SGDLS and CDR2 is YYNGEE. V was shortened by 4 bases and J by 0 bases, with 13 bases between the two germline ends. This CDR3 contains 15 residues.

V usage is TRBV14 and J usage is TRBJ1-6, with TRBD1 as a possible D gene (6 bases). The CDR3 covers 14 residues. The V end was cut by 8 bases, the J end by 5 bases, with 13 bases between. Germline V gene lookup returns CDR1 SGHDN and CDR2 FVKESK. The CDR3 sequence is CASRNQGHNSPLHF. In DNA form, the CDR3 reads TGTGCCAGCCGAAACCAGGGGCATAATTCACCCCTCCACTTT.

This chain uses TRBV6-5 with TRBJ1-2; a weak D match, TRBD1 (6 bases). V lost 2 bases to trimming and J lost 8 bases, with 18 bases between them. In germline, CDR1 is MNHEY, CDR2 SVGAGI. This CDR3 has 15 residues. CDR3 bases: TGTGCCAGCAGTTACGGGGGCCTCCCGTACGAGGGCTACACCTTC. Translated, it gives CASSYGGLPYEGYTF.

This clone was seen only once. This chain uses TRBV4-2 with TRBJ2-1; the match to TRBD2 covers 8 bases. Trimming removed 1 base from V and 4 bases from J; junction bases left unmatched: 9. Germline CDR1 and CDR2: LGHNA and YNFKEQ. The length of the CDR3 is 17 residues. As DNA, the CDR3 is TGTGCCAGCAGCCAAGTAATTATCGGGGGGGCGTACAATGAGCAGTTCTTC. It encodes CASSQVIIGGAYNEQFF.

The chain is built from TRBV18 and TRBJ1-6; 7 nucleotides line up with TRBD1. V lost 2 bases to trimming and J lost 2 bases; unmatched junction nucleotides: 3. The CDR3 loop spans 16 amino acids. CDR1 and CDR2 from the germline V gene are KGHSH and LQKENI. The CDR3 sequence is CASSPSGQAYNSPLHF. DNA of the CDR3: TGTGCCAGCTCACCATCAGGACAGGCCTATAATTCACCCCTCCACTTT.

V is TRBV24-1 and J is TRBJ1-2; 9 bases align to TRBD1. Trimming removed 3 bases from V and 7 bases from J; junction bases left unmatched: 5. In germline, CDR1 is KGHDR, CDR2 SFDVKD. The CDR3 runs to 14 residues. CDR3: CATSDPGQGGGYTF. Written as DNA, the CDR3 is TGTGCCACCAGTGATCCGGGACAGGGAGGTGGCTACACCTTC.

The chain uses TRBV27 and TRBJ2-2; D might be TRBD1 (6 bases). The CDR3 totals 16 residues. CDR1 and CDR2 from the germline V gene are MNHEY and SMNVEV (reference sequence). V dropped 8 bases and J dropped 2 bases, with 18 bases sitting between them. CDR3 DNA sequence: TGTGCCAGCGGAAGACGAGACAGGAGAAACACCGGGGAGCTGTTTTTT. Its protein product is CASGRRDRRNTGELFF.

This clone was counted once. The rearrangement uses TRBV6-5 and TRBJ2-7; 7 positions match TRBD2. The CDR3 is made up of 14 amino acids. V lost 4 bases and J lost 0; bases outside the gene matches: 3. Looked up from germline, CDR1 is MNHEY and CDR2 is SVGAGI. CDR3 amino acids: CASSWGGSSYEQYF. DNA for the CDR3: TGTGCCAGCAGTTGGGGGGGAAGCTCCTACGAGCAGTACTTC.

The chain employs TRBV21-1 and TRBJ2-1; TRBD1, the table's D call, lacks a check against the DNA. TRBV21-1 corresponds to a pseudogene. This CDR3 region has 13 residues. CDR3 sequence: CARTIIGGRGQFF. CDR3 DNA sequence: TGTGCCAGGACTATAATAGGGGGCCGGGGGCAGTTCTTC.

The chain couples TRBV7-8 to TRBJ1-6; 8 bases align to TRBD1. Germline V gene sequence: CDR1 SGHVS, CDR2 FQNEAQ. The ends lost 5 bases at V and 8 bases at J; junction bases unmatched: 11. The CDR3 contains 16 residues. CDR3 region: CASSADRGMGYSPLHF. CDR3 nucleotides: TGTGCCAGCAGCGCAGACAGGGGAATGGGATATTCACCCCTCCACTTT.

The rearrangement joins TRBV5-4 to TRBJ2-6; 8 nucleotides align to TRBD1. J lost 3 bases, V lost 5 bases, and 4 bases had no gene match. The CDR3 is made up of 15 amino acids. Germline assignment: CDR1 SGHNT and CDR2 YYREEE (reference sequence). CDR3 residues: CASRTTGVGANVLTF. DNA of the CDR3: TGTGCCAGCAGAACGACAGGGGTTGGGGCCAACGTCCTGACTTTC.

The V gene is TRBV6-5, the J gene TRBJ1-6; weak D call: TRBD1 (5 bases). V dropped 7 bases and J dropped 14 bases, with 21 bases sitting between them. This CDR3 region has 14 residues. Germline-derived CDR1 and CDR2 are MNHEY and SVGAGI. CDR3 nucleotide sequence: TGTGCCAGCACTCGCATAGGGACTTTCGTTGCCCTCCACTTT. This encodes CASTRIGTFVALHF.

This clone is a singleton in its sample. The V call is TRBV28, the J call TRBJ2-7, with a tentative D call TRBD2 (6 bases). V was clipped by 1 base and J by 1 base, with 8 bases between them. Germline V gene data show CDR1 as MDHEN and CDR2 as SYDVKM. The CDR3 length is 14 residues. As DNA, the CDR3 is TGTGCCAGCAGTTTATCGGGACTTTCCTACGAGCAGTACTTC. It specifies CASSLSGLSYEQYF.

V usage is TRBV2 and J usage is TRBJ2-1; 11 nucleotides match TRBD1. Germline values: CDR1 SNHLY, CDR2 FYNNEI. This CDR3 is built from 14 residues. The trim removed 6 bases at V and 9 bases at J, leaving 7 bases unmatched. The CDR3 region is CASSPGQGGREQFF. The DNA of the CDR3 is TGTGCCAGCAGCCCGGGACAGGGGGGTCGTGAGCAGTTCTTC.

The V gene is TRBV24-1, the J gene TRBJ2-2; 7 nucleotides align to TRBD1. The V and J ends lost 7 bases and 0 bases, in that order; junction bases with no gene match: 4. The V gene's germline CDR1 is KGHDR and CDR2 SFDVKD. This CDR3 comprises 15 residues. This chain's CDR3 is CATRPTGPNTGELFF. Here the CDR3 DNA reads TGTGCCACCAGACCGACAGGGCCGAACACCGGGGAGCTGTTTTTT.

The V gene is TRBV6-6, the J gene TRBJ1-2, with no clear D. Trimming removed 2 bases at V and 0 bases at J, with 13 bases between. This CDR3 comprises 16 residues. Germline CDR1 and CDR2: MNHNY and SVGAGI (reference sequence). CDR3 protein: CASSYLNIPSNYGYTF. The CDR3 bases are TGTGCCAGCAGTTACCTCAACATACCTTCTAACTATGGCTACACCTTC.

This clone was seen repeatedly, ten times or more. In DNA form, the CDR3 reads TGTGCCAGCAGCGCTGGGCCCCGGGGGGCCTATGAGCAGTTCTTC. It yields the protein CASSAGPRGAYEQFF. The chain couples TRBV9 to TRBJ2-1, with D maybe TRBD2 (7 bases). Germline V lookup: CDR1 SGDLS, CDR2 YYNGEE. This CDR3 has 15 residues. The V gene lost 3 bases and the J gene lost 8 bases, with 18 bases spanning the gap.

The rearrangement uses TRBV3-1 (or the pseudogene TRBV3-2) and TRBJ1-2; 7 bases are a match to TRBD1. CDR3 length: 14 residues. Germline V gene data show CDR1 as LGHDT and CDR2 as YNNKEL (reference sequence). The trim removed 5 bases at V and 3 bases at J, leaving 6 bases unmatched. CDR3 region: CASSLGTAYYGYTF. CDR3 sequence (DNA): TGTGCCAGCAGCTTAGGGACAGCCTACTATGGCTACACCTTC.

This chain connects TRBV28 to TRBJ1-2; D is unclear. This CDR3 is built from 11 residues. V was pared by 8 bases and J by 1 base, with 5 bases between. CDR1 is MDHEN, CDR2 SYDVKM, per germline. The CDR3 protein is CASGSNYGYTF. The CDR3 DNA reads TGTGCCAGCGGTAGTAACTATGGCTACACCTTC.

The CDR3 spells CASSKTGGLMTEQYF. The CDR3 DNA sequence: TGTGCCAGCAGCAAAACGGGGGGGCTAATGACCGAGCAGTACTTC. V and J are TRBV21-1 and TRBJ2-7; the tabulated D call, TRBD2, remains unverified against the DNA. TRBV21-1 is described as a pseudogene. The CDR3 runs to 15 residues.

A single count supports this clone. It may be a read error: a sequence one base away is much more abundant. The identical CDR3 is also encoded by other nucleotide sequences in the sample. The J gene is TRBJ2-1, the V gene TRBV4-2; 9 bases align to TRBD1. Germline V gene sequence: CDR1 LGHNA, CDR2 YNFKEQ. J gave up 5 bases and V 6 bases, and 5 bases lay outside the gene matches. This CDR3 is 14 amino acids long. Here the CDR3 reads CASSRGQGNNEQFF. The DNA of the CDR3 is TGTGCCAGCAGTCGGGGACAGGGAAACAATGAGCAGTTCTTC.

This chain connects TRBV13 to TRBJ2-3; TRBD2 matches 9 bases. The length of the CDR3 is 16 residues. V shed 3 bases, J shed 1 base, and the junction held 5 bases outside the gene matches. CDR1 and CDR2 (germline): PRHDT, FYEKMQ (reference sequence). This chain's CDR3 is CASSFLAGLRTDTQYF. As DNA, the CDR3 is TGTGCCAGCAGCTTTCTAGCGGGGTTACGCACAGATACGCAGTATTTT.

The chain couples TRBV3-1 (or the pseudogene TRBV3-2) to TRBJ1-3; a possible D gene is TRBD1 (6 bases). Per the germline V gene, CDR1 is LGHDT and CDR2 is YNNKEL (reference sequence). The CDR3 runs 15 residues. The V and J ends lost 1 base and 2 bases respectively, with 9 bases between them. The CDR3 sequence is CASSQVWGPGNTIYF. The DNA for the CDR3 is TGTGCCAGCAGCCAAGTCTGGGGGCCTGGAAACACCATATATTTT.

CDR3 region: CASTEGSYNSPLHF. The CDR3 bases are TGTGCCAGCACAGAAGGGAGCTATAATTCACCCCTCCACTTT. V is TRBV27 and J is TRBJ1-6; the D is unclear. V shed 7 bases and J shed 3 bases, with 10 bases lying between them. This CDR3 has 14 amino acids. Germline CDR1 is MNHEY and CDR2 is SMNVEV (reference sequence).

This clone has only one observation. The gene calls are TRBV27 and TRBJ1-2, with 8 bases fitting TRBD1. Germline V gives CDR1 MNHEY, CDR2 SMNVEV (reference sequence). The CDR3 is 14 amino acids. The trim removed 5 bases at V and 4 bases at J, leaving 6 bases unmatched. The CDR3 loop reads CASSLGQGLYGYTF. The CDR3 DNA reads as TGTGCCAGCAGTCTAGGACAGGGCCTCTATGGCTACACCTTC.

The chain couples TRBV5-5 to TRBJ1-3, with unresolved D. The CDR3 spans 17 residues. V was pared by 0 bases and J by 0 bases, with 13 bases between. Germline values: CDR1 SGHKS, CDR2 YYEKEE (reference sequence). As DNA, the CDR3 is TGTGCCAGCAGCTTGGCCGCCCGGGATCGCTCTGGAAACACCATATATTTT. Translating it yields CASSLAARDRSGNTIYF.

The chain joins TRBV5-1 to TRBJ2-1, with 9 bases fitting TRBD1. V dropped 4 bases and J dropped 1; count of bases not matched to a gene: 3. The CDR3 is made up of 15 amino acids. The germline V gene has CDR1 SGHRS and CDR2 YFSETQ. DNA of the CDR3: TGCGCCAGCAGCCCGGGACAGGGATCCTACAATGAGCAGTTCTTC. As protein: CASSPGQGSYNEQFF.

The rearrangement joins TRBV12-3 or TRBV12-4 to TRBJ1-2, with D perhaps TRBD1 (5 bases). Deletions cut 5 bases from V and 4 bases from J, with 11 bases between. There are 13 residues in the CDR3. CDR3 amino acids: CASSKGHSYGYTF. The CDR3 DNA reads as TGTGCCAGCAGTAAAGGACATTCCTATGGCTACACCTTC.

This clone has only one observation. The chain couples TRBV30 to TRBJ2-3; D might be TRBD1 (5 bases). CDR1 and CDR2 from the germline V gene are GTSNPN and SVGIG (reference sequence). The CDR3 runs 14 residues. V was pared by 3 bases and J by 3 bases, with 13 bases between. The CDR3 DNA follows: TGTGCCTGGAGGGATACGTGGACAACAGATACGCAGTATTTT. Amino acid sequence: CAWRDTWTTDTQYF. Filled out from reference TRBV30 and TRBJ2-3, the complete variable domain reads SQTIHQWPATLVQPVGSPLSLECTVEGTSNPNLYWYRQAAGRGLQLLFYSVGIGQISSEVPQNLSASRPQDRQFILSSKKLLLSDSGFYLCAWRDTWTTDTQYFGPGTRLTVL.

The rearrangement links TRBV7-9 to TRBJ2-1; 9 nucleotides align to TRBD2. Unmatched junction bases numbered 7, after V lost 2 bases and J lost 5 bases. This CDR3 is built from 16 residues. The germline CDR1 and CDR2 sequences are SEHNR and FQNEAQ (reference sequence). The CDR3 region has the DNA TGTGCCAGCAGCTTATTAGTCGGCGGGGGGGACAATGAGCAGTTCTTC. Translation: CASSLLVGGGDNEQFF.